The rows below give T cell receptor beta chains drawn from one sample of a study of shared clonotypes between healthy human individuals. Assay: immunoSEQ multiplex PCR; the TCRdb copy retains only in-frame clones and omits some. The sample yields 500,000 to 550,000 clones, 90% to 96% seen once. Material: naive CD4+ T cells sorted from blood. Source of these receptors: a woman aged 25 to 39 in good health. Each CDR3 is given with its conserved first and last residue. Fields, in order: clone size, D gene, V gene, J gene, CDR3 DNA, CDR3 protein. The D gene is left open where the match is weak. Rows give clone size only sometimes, using once, few, many, or a class for an expanded clone.

NA	NA	TRBV6-5	TRBJ2-1	TGTGCCAGCAGTTCCTCTGACCGACAAGGGCAGTTCTTC	CASSSSDRQGQFF
NA	NA	TRBV5-6	TRBJ2-6	TGTGCCAGCACCCTCAGGGGTCCTGGGGCCAACGTCCTGACTTTC	CASTLRGPGANVLTF
NA	NA	TRBV19	TRBJ1-5	TGTGCCAGTAGTATAAAATTCGGGGAGGGTCAGCCCCAGCATTTT	CASSIKFGEGQPQHF
NA	NA	TRBV6-1	TRBJ2-3	TGTGCCAGCAGTGACGGACTCGTGGGGGCAGATACGCAGTATTTT	CASSDGLVGADTQYF
few	NA	TRBV28	TRBJ2-1	TGTGCCAGCAAACGGCGAAATGAGCAGTTCTTC	CASKRRNEQFF
NA	TRBD1	TRBV6-1	TRBJ1-5	TGTGCCAGCAGTGGTCTAACAGGGGGCAATCAGCCCCAGCATTTT	CASSGLTGGNQPQHF
once	TRBD2	TRBV5-1	TRBJ2-7	TGCGCCAGCAGCGAGAGACTAGCGGGAGGTGCCTCCGAGCAGTACTTC	CASSERLAGGASEQYF
NA	TRBD1	TRBV7-2	TRBJ2-7	TGTGCCAGCAGCCCCCGGACAGGGAACGAGCAGTACTTC	CASSPRTGNEQYF
NA	TRBD1	TRBV29-1	TRBJ1-1	TGCAGCGTTCGATCTAGTATAACAGGGGGCGATGGGACTGAAGCTTTCTTT	CSVRSSITGGDGTEAFF
NA	NA	TRBV6-1	TRBJ1-5	TGTGCCAGCAGTGTCCAGGCCGGACGGCCCCAGCATTTT	CASSVQAGRPQHF
NA	TRBD1	TRBV7-6	TRBJ1-2	TGTGCCAGCAGCACTCGCCGGGACAGGGGGCAGGGAGGCTATGGCTACACCTTC	CASSTRRDRGQGGYGYTF
NA	NA	TRBV5-4	TRBJ2-1	TGTGCCAGCAGCTTGATGACAGGATACAATGAGCAGTTCTTC	CASSLMTGYNEQFF
NA	TRBD2	TRBV28	TRBJ2-1	TGTGCCAGCAGTTTTAAGGTCGGGAGGGCCACCTACAATGAGCAGTTCTTC	CASSFKVGRATYNEQFF
NA	NA	TRBV7-9	TRBJ2-5	TGTGCCAGCAGCTTCTCCGAGACCCAGTACTTC	CASSFSETQYF
NA	NA	TRBV5-5	TRBJ2-7	TGTGCCAGCAGCTTGGCAGGGGTCGGGGAGCAGTACTTC	CASSLAGVGEQYF
NA	TRBD1	TRBV27	TRBJ1-2	TGTGCCAGCAGTCGCCTAGACAGGGTGGATGGCTACACCTTC	CASSRLDRVDGYTF
once	NA	TRBV19	TRBJ2-1	TGTGCCAGTAGTATTCGTCAGAAAGTATCCTACAATGAGCAGTTCTTC	CASSIRQKVSYNEQFF
NA	NA	TRBV5-1	TRBJ2-2	TGCGCCAGCAGCTTGGTGGTTTTCAGGGGCGCCGGGGAGCTGTTTTTT	CASSLVVFRGAGELFF
NA	NA	TRBV29-1	TRBJ2-7	TGCAGCGTGAAGAGGGCCCCCTACGAGCAGTACTTC	CSVKRAPYEQYF
NA	NA	TRBV6-1	TRBJ2-7	TGTGCCAGCAGTGAAGCGCTAGATTCCGAGCAGTACTTC	CASSEALDSEQYF
NA	TRBD2	TRBV19	TRBJ2-7	TGTGCCAGTAGTACGCCGGGACTAGCGCGGGGCGAGCAGTACTTC	CASSTPGLARGEQYF
once	NA	TRBV28	TRBJ2-5	TGTGCCAGCAGTCCCCCCGGTTGGTCTCAGAAAGAGACCCAGTACTTC	CASSPPGWSQKETQYF
NA	NA	TRBV7-6	TRBJ1-1	TGTGCCAGCAGCTTAGAGCCCCAAACTGAAGCTTTCTTT	CASSLEPQTEAFF
NA	TRBD1	TRBV19	TRBJ1-2	TGTGCCAGTAGTACAGGGGGCGACTATGGCTACACCTTC	CASSTGGDYGYTF
once	TRBD1	TRBV5-1	TRBJ2-7	TGCGCCAGCAGCTTGTCGACAGGGAACGAGCAGTACTTC	CASSLSTGNEQYF
NA	NA	TRBV5-6	TRBJ1-2	TGTGCCAGCAGCTTGAATAAATTATTGGGGGGCTACACCTTC	CASSLNKLLGGYTF
NA	NA	TRBV14	TRBJ2-1	TGTGCCAGCAGCCTCTCTTGGGCAGTCAATGAGCAGTTCTTC	CASSLSWAVNEQFF
NA	NA	TRBV19	TRBJ2-1	TGTGCCGCCAGAGGGCCCCTCGGGAATGAGCAGTTCTTC	CAARGPLGNEQFF
NA	NA	TRBV18	TRBJ1-1	TGTGCCAGCTCACCGAACTCCGGCTGGAACACTGAAGCTTTCTTT	CASSPNSGWNTEAFF
NA	NA	TRBV18	TRBJ2-2	TGTGCCAGCTCACCTCAAGGGGAGAACACCGGGGAGCTGTTTTTT	CASSPQGENTGELFF
NA	TRBD1	TRBV18	TRBJ1-3	TGTGCCAGCTCATCGGACAGGGACTCTGGAAACACCATATATTTT	CASSSDRDSGNTIYF
NA	NA	TRBV6-6	TRBJ2-5	TGTGCCAGCAGTTCCACAGTACAAGAGACCCAGTACTTC	CASSSTVQETQYF
once	NA	TRBV28	TRBJ2-2	TGTGCCAGCAGTTGGGAAGTTCCCGGGGAGCTGTTTTTT	CASSWEVPGELFF
few	NA	TRBV7-9	TRBJ2-7	TGTGCCAGCAGCCAAAGACAGGAGGCAGAGCAGTACTTC	CASSQRQEAEQYF
NA	TRBD2	TRBV28	TRBJ2-7	TGTGCCAGCAGTTTCTTTCGGACTAGCGGAATCCCCTACGAGCAGTACTTC	CASSFFRTSGIPYEQYF
NA	NA	TRBV14	TRBJ2-7	TGTGCCAGCAGCCAAGATTCCCTGAGGAGGCAGTACTTC	CASSQDSLRRQYF
once	NA	TRBV28	TRBJ2-3	TGTGCCAGCAGTTTGGTCTTCCCGTTAGTAGATACGCAGTATTTT	CASSLVFPLVDTQYF
once	TRBD1	TRBV7-9	TRBJ2-7	TGTGCCAGCAGCTCCTCACAGGGGGCAAGGGAGCAGTACTTC	CASSSSQGAREQYF
NA	NA	TRBV19	TRBJ1-5	TGTGCCAGTAGTGTTCGTGGGTTAGGTCAGCCCCAGCATTTT	CASSVRGLGQPQHF
NA	TRBD2	TRBV6-1	TRBJ2-4	TGTGCCAGCAGTGAAAGGGCTAGCGGGAGAAACATTCAGTACTTC	CASSERASGRNIQYF
once	NA	TRBV7-8	TRBJ1-1	TGTGCCAGCAGCTTAGGAGGGGGGATGAACACTGAAGCTTTCTTT	CASSLGGGMNTEAFF
NA	NA	TRBV19	TRBJ2-1	TGTGCCAGTAGTATAGATTCCCTAGGTTCTTTAGGGAATGAGCAGTTCTTC	CASSIDSLGSLGNEQFF
once	NA	TRBV19	TRBJ1-2	TGTGCCAGTAGTGTCGGTTTCGGTGGCTACACCTTC	CASSVGFGGYTF
NA	TRBD2	TRBV19	TRBJ2-7	TGTGCCAGCAATACTAATAGCGGGGGCACCTACGAGCAGTACTTC	CASNTNSGGTYEQYF
NA	TRBD2	TRBV5-1	TRBJ2-1	TGCGCCAGCAGCTCCTCTAGCGGGGTCTACAATGAGCAGTTCTTC	CASSSSSGVYNEQFF
NA	NA	TRBV11-2	TRBJ1-6	TGTGCCAGCAGCTTAGCGCGGGGGAATTCACCCCTCCACTTT	CASSLARGNSPLHF
NA	TRBD1	TRBV27	TRBJ1-5	TGTGCCAGCAGACCCCTCGGCCTGGTGAAAACAGGGGTCAATCAGCCCCAGCATTTT	CASRPLGLVKTGVNQPQHF
NA	NA	TRBV7-8	TRBJ1-2	TGTGCCAGCAGCTTAACCAGGCATGGCTACACCTTC	CASSLTRHGYTF
NA	NA	TRBV5-1	TRBJ2-1	TGCGCCAGCAGCTTGGCTCTCAATGAGCAGTTCTTC	CASSLALNEQFF
NA	NA	TRBV20-1	TRBJ2-1	TGCAGTGCCAGTCCAGTTAATGAGCAGTTCTTC	CSASPVNEQFF
NA	NA	TRBV11-2	TRBJ2-1	TGTGCCAGCAGCTTAAAGTCGGGAGCAATCAATGAGCAGTTCTTC	CASSLKSGAINEQFF
NA	NA	TRBV19	TRBJ1-3	TGTGCCAGTAGTATCCAGGACGGTGGAAACACCATATATTTT	CASSIQDGGNTIYF